The rows below give T cell receptor beta chains drawn from one sample of a study of cytomegalovirus exposure and HLA in healthy donors. The data were produced by immunoSEQ multiplex PCR, yet TCRdb's version contains in-frame clones alone and is incomplete. The table lists some 71,000 clones. The sample comprised PBMCs. These receptors all come from a woman aged 30 to 39 in good health and CMV-seronegative. CDR3s include the opening cysteine and the closing phenylalanine or tryptophan. D genes are given only for firm matches. Clone sizes are given selectively: once, few, many, or a class where the clone is expanded.

>TRBJ1-2|-|TRBV14|-
TGTGCCAGCAGCCCTGGCAGGGACTATGGCTACACCTTC
CASSPGRDYGYTF
>TRBJ2-5|-|TRBV5-4|TRBD2
TGTGCCAGCAGCTTGGTCCTAGCGGGAGAACCCCAAGAGACCCAGTACTTC
CASSLVLAGEPQETQYF
>TRBJ2-4|-|TRBV18|TRBD1
TGTGCCAGCTCACCTATGACAGGGGGCGGAATCTGGGCCAAAAACATTCAGTACTTC
CASSPMTGGGIWAKNIQYF
>TRBJ2-7|-|TRBV28|TRBD2
TGTGCCAGCACCCCTGACGTGCTAGCGGGGGGGCCCCGTCATCGCTACGAGCAGTACTTC
CASTPDVLAGGPRHRYEQYF
>TRBJ1-1|-|TRBV29-1|TRBD1
TGCAGCGTTACCGGGACAGGTAACACTGAAGCTTTCTTT
CSVTGTGNTEAFF
>TRBJ1-1|-|TRBV6-5|-
TGTGCCAGCAGATTTACAGGGTACACTGAAGCTTTCTTT
CASRFTGYTEAFF
>TRBJ2-3|-|TRBV15|-
TGTGCCACCAGCAGAGCACGTAGCGGATACACAGATACGCAGTATTTT
CATSRARSGYTDTQYF
>TRBJ2-1|-|TRBV19|TRBD1
TGTGCCAGTATTATGCCGGGACAGGGAGGAGGAGATGAGCAGTTCTTC
CASIMPGQGGGDEQFF
>TRBJ1-1|-|TRBV19|TRBD1
TGTGCCAGTAGTCCCCCTCGACAGGGCGCTTTCTTT
CASSPPRQGAFF
>TRBJ1-2|-|TRBV27|TRBD1
TGTGCCAGCAGCTCGACAGGGGTTGGTGGCTACACCTTC
CASSSTGVGGYTF
>TRBJ1-6|-|TRBV7-9|-
TGTGCCAGCAGCTTAATCAAGGGGCACAATTCACCCCTCCACTTT
CASSLIKGHNSPLHF
>TRBJ2-3|-|TRBV30|TRBD2
TGTGCCGGGTCTACCGCCGGGACTAGCGGGCCGGCGCAGTATTTT
CAGSTAGTSGPAQYF
>TRBJ1-2|-|TRBV2|TRBD1
TGTGCCACCACGACAGGGGACTATGGCTACACCTTC
CATTTGDYGYTF
>TRBJ1-1|-|TRBV5-4|-
TGTGCCAGCAGCTTGGGACAAAAGCCCAACACTGAAGCTTTCTTT
CASSLGQKPNTEAFF
>TRBJ2-5|-|TRBV5-6|-
TGTGCCAGCAGCTCGGAACTGCGGGAGACCCAGTACTTC
CASSSELRETQYF
>TRBJ2-6|-|TRBV6-5|-
TGTGCCAGCAGCCTACTCGTCTCTGGGGCCAACGTCCTGACTTTC
CASSLLVSGANVLTF
>TRBJ2-7|-|TRBV27|TRBD2
TGTGCCAGCAGTTTCATTTTGGGGGGGTCCTACGAGCAGTACTTC
CASSFILGGSYEQYF
>TRBJ2-2|-|TRBV18|-
TGTGCCAGCTCTTTCATTCCGAACACCGGGGAGCTGTTTTTT
CASSFIPNTGELFF
>TRBJ2-2|-|TRBV25-1|-
TGTGCCAGCAGTGAAAGTGGAGAGCGGGTACACGGGGAGCTGTTTTTT
CASSESGERVHGELFF
>TRBJ2-7|-|TRBV12-5|-
TGTGCTAGTGCTGACAGGTTCACCTACGAGCAGTACTTC
CASADRFTYEQYF
>TRBJ1-1|-|TRBV19|-
TGTGCCAGTAGTTGGCAGGTGAACACTGAAGCTTTCTTT
CASSWQVNTEAFF
>TRBJ2-1|-|TRBV27|TRBD2
TGTGCCAGCAGTAATGCCCCCCCGGGAGGGTCCTACAATGAGCAGTTCTTC
CASSNAPPGGSYNEQFF
>TRBJ1-6|-|TRBV5-1|TRBD1
TGCGCCAGCAGCGTGGACAGGGTTTCACCCCTCCACTTT
CASSVDRVSPLHF
>TRBJ1-2|-|TRBV28|-
TGTGCCAGCAGTTTGCAGGGGAACTATGGCTACACCTTC
CASSLQGNYGYTF
>TRBJ2-7|medium-sized|TRBV2|TRBD1
TGTGCCAGCAGTTATACCGGGACAGGGTCCCTCGAGCAGTACTTC
CASSYTGTGSLEQYF
>TRBJ2-7|-|TRBV30|TRBD1
TGTGCCGCCACGACAGGGGAGATTCACGAGCAGTACTTC
CAATTGEIHEQYF
>TRBJ2-1|-|TRBV6-1|TRBD2
TGTGCCAGCAGTGAAAGGACTAGGGGTAATGAGCAGTTCTTC
CASSERTRGNEQFF
>TRBJ1-3|-|TRBV7-2|-
TGTGCCAGCAGCACTCGACAGATCTCTGGAAACACCATATATTTT
CASSTRQISGNTIYF
>TRBJ2-7|-|TRBV18|TRBD2
TGTGCCAGCTCGCTCCAGCGGGACCCCTACGAGCAGTACTTC
CASSLQRDPYEQYF
>TRBJ1-5|-|TRBV28|TRBD1
TGTGCCAGCAGTCTCAGGGGGAGGACGGGCAATCAGCCCCAGCATTTT
CASSLRGRTGNQPQHF
>TRBJ2-2|-|TRBV10-3|-
TGTGCCATCAGCCAGGGATCGAACACCGGGGAGCTGTTTTTT
CAISQGSNTGELFF
>TRBJ1-2|-|TRBV4-2|-
TGTGCCAGCAGCCCGCGACAGTTTAACTATGGCTACACCTTC
CASSPRQFNYGYTF
>TRBJ2-3|-|TRBV4-2|-
TGTGCCAGCAGCCAAGCTGGGCAGGGCCCAGATACGCAGTATTTT
CASSQAGQGPDTQYF
>TRBJ1-2|-|TRBV7-8|TRBD1
TGTGCCAGCAGCTCCCGGGGACAGGGGGGGGATGGCTACACCTTC
CASSSRGQGGDGYTF
>TRBJ1-4|-|TRBV18|-
TGTGCCAGCTCATCTGGACAGCTAGCAACTAATGAAAAACTGTTTTTT
CASSSGQLATNEKLFF
>TRBJ2-2|-|TRBV6-5|TRBD2
TGTGCCAGCAGTTCGGGACTAGCTAACACCGGGGAGCTGTTTTTT
CASSSGLANTGELFF
>TRBJ2-7|-|TRBV14|TRBD2
TGTGCCAGCAGCCCCAGGTCGGGGGGAGCCTACGAGCAGTACTTC
CASSPRSGGAYEQYF
>TRBJ2-3|-|TRBV5-1|TRBD2
TGCGCCAGCAGCGTTCAGCCCGGGACTAGCGGGGGCGTTGCAGATACGCAGTATTTT
CASSVQPGTSGGVADTQYF
>TRBJ1-5|-|TRBV30|TRBD1
TGTGCCGGGCGGGACAGCTCGCTCGTCCATCAGCCCCAGCATTTT
CAGRDSSLVHQPQHF
>TRBJ2-7|-|TRBV28|TRBD2
TGTGCCAGCCTGCTAGCGGGAGGGCCGGTCCACGAGCAGTACTTC
CASLLAGGPVHEQYF
>TRBJ1-1|-|TRBV27|-
TGTGCCTCAGTTTCGTCGGGTTACCTCAACACTGAAGCTTTCTTT
CASVSSGYLNTEAFF
>TRBJ2-7|-|TRBV30|TRBD2
TGTGCCTGGATTTTAACGGGAGGGCCCTACGAGCAGTACTTC
CAWILTGGPYEQYF
>TRBJ2-3|-|TRBV9|-
TGTGCCAGCAGCGTCGCAGCGCGATCTAGCACAGATACGCAGTATTTT
CASSVAARSSTDTQYF
>TRBJ1-1|-|TRBV19|TRBD1
TGTGCCAGTAGTGCCCCGGGACAGGGCCCCACTGAAGCTTTCTTT
CASSAPGQGPTEAFF
>TRBJ1-4|-|TRBV15|TRBD1
TGCGCCACCAGCAGAGAGTCAGGGGGCGGTGAAAAACTGTTTTTT
CATSRESGGGEKLFF
>TRBJ1-2|-|TRBV27|-
TGTGCCAGCAGTTTGGCGTTCCGAGGTGGCTACACCTTC
CASSLAFRGGYTF
>TRBJ1-2|-|TRBV30|-
TGTGCCTGGAGTGACAGGGTCCGGGGCTACACCTTC
CAWSDRVRGYTF
>TRBJ1-6|-|TRBV9|-
TGTGCCAGCAGCGCCGGGAACCCTAATTCACCCCTCCACTTT
CASSAGNPNSPLHF
>TRBJ2-2|-|TRBV5-6|TRBD2
TGTGCCAGCAGCGCATCACATAGCGGGAGGGCCGCGAACACCGGGGAGCTGTTTTTT
CASSASHSGRAANTGELFF
>TRBJ2-1|-|TRBV18|TRBD1
TGTGCCAGCTCACGACAGGGCAATGAGCAGTTCTTC
CASSRQGNEQFF